The 19 T cell receptor beta chains in this list originate from one sample, sequenced in a study of cytomegalovirus exposure and HLA in healthy donors. Researchers ran the PCR with 60 Vbeta and 13 Jbeta primers. Only in-frame clones appear in the TCRdb table, and some are missing; sequencing was by immunoSEQ multiplex PCR. The sample has around 94,000 clones; about 60% are singletons. The sample was PBMCs. The receptor source for this set is a human donor in good health.

The chain links TRBV15 to TRBJ2-5, with TRBD1 identical over 7 bases. The DNA end favors TRBJ2-7, so the J call may be wrong. Germline-derived CDR1 and CDR2 are LNHNV and YYDKDF (reference sequence). The CDR3 length is 13 residues. Here the CDR3 DNA reads TGTGCCACCAGCAGGACAGGGTCCGACGAGCAGTACTTC. The encoded protein is CATSRTGSDEQYF.

The chain employs TRBV10-2 and TRBJ2-1; no firm D call. V dropped 3 bases and J dropped 8 bases, with 8 bases sitting between them. Germline CDR1 and CDR2: WSHSY and SAAADI. The length of the CDR3 is 12 residues. The CDR3 coding sequence is TGCGCCAGCAGTGACCCAGAGGATGAGCAGTTCTTC. Translation gives CASSDPEDEQFF.

The J gene is TRBJ1-5, the V gene TRBV4-1; D is undetermined. Deletions cut 1 base from V and 7 bases from J, with 14 bases between. Germline loops: CDR1 MGHRA, CDR2 YSYEKL. CDR3 length: 15 amino acids. The CDR3 spells CASSQVDLSGQPQHF. The CDR3 DNA follows: TGCGCCAGCAGCCAAGTGGACTTATCGGGGCAGCCCCAGCATTTT.

The CDR3 DNA reads as TGCGCCAGCAGCTTCGGGACAGGGGGCATAGAGACCCAGTACTTC. Translation gives CASSFGTGGIETQYF. The V call is TRBV5-1, the J call TRBJ2-5; 12 bases agree with TRBD1. The CDR3 totals 15 residues. After removal of 2 bases from V and 4 bases from J, the junction contained 3 bases not matched to a gene. Germline V gene sequence: CDR1 SGHRS, CDR2 YFSETQ.

This chain joins TRBV6-1 and TRBJ2-2, with 8 bases aligning to TRBD1. J gave up 5 bases and V 6 bases, and 8 bases lay outside the gene matches. There are 15 residues in the CDR3. Germline CDR1 and CDR2: MNHNS and SASEGT. The CDR3 region has the DNA TGTGCCAGCAGGATGGACAGGGCCGGGACCGGGGAGCTGTTTTTT. Translation: CASRMDRAGTGELFF.

J is TRBJ2-3 and V is TRBV9, with 9 nucleotides matching TRBD1. Germline CDR1 is SGDLS and CDR2 is YYNGEE. J gave up 9 bases and V 0 bases, and 11 bases lay outside the gene matches. The CDR3 covers 16 residues. The CDR3 sequence: CASSVEGTGIRGTQYF. In DNA form, the CDR3 reads TGTGCCAGCAGCGTAGAAGGGACAGGGATCCGGGGGACGCAGTATTTT.

The V call is TRBV4-1, the J call TRBJ1-2; a possible D gene is TRBD1 (5 bases). CDR1 MGHRA and CDR2 YSYEKL come from the germline V gene. The V gene lost 1 base and the J gene lost 8 bases, with 17 bases spanning the gap. This CDR3 has 15 amino acids. The CDR3: CASSQGPAGKEGYTF. CDR3 DNA: TGCGCCAGCAGCCAAGGCCCAGCAGGGAAGGAAGGCTACACCTTC.

The chain combines TRBV4-1 with TRBJ1-5; the match to TRBD1 covers 9 bases. V was clipped by 5 bases and J by 1 base; unmatched bases: 3. Germline CDR1 is MGHRA and CDR2 is YSYEKL. The CDR3 totals 15 residues. The CDR3 nucleotides are TGCGCCAGCAGCTTCGGGACAGGGAGCAATCAGCCCCAGCATTTT. It specifies CASSFGTGSNQPQHF.

J is TRBJ2-7 and V is TRBV15; 8 bases map to TRBD2. V lost 4 bases to trimming and J lost 0 bases; unmatched junction nucleotides: 2. Per germline, CDR1 LNHNV and CDR2 YYDKDF (reference sequence). This CDR3 contains 14 residues. CDR3 loop: CATSKGTSSYEQYF. The CDR3 coding sequence is TGTGCCACCAGCAAGGGGACTAGCTCCTACGAGCAGTACTTC.

Of note for this clone: In the same sample, other DNA sequences code for this CDR3. The J gene is TRBJ2-1, the V gene TRBV30; D is uncertain. Germline loops: CDR1 GTSNPN, CDR2 SVGIG (reference sequence). The V end lost 3 bases, the J end lost 8 bases, and 14 bases lay between the germline ends. The CDR3 consists of 13 residues. CDR3 DNA: TGTGCCTGGAGCCTAGTCAGAGTCGATGAGCAGTTCTTC. This sequence encodes CAWSLVRVDEQFF.

V and J are TRBV30 and TRBJ2-7, with 7 bases that match TRBD2. This CDR3 contains 14 residues. CDR1 GTSNPN and CDR2 SVGIG come from the germline V gene (reference sequence). V lost 4 bases to trimming and J lost 6 bases; unmatched junction nucleotides: 12. The CDR3 nucleotides read TGTGCCTGGACCGAGGGACTACATAAGGGCGAGCAGTACTTC. Translation: CAWTEGLHKGEQYF.

V and J are TRBV6-5 and TRBJ2-2; the D gene is possibly TRBD1 (6 bases). The germline V and J ends were trimmed by 0 bases and 8 bases, with 13 bases remaining between them. The CDR3 has 15 residues. Germline CDR1 and CDR2: MNHEY and SVGAGI. The CDR3 DNA follows: TGTGCCAGCAGTTACTCAGGGGGAGAAGAAGGGGAGCTGTTTTTT. It yields the protein CASSYSGGEEGELFF.

Comment on this clone: The same CDR3 can be traced to other DNA sequences in this sample. The gene calls are TRBV9 and TRBJ1-1; tentative D call: TRBD1 (5 bases). Germline V CDR1 and CDR2: SGDLS, YYNGEE. Deletions cut 0 bases from V and 4 bases from J, with 10 bases between. The CDR3 spans 14 residues. The CDR3 nucleotides are TGTGCCAGCAGCGTAGGAGGGGAGGGCACTGAAGCTTTCTTT. The encoded protein is CASSVGGEGTEAFF.

The chain employs TRBV10-2 and TRBJ2-5; 12 nucleotides match TRBD1. The ends lost 8 bases at V and 9 bases at J; junction bases unmatched: 1. This CDR3 has 11 amino acids. Germline loops: CDR1 WSHSY, CDR2 SAAADI. CDR3 amino acids: CASGTGGPQYF. Written as DNA, the CDR3 is TGCGCCAGCGGGACAGGGGGCCCCCAGTACTTC.

The chain combines TRBV5-1 with TRBJ2-4; D is unresolved. This CDR3 is 13 amino acids long. V was cut by 0 bases and J by 14 bases, with 15 bases left in between. Germline CDR1 SGHRS, CDR2 YFSETQ. This chain's CDR3 is CASSLGYFGFEYF. In DNA form, the CDR3 reads TGCGCCAGCAGCTTGGGGTATTTCGGGTTCGAGTACTTC.

The V call is TRBV18, the J call TRBJ1-1, with 8 bases aligning to TRBD1. J lost 5 bases, V lost 3 bases, and 5 bases had no gene match. Looked up from germline, CDR1 is KGHSH and CDR2 is LQKENI. The CDR3 loop spans 14 amino acids. CDR3 coding DNA: TGTGCCAGCTCACCTACAGGGGGAAGTACTGAAGCTTTCTTT. Protein product: CASSPTGGSTEAFF.

The chain has TRBV14 and TRBJ2-1; 11 nucleotides match TRBD2. The V gene end was trimmed by 2 bases and the J gene end by 9 bases; junction bases not matched to a gene: 6. Germline V gene data show CDR1 as SGHDN and CDR2 as FVKESK. The CDR3 extends over 15 amino acids. CDR3 nucleotides: TGTGCCAGCAGCCAAACACTAGCGGGAGTCCCTGAGCAGTTCTTC. Translating gives CASSQTLAGVPEQFF.

The chain combines TRBV18 with TRBJ2-7, with 10 nucleotides matching TRBD1. V shed 2 bases, J shed 5 bases, and the junction held 3 bases outside the gene matches. The CDR3 contains 14 residues. The V gene's germline CDR1 is KGHSH and CDR2 LQKENI. For the CDR3, the DNA is TGTGCCAGCTCACCAAGACAGGGGGCTGACGAGCAGTACTTC. Protein: CASSPRQGADEQYF. Filled out from reference TRBV18 and TRBJ2-7, the complete variable domain reads NAGVMQNPRHLVRRRGQEARLRCSPMKGHSHVYWYRQLPEEGLKFMVYLQKENIIDESGMPKERFSAEFPKEGPSILRIQQVVRGDSAAYFCASSPRQGADEQYFGPGTRLTVT.

Points on this clone: Germline is not matched at one junction end, which may reflect a read error. This chain uses TRBV30 with TRBJ2-7; weak D call: TRBD1 (6 bases). The CDR3 spans 12 residues. Germline V gene lookup returns CDR1 GTSNPN and CDR2 SVGIG (reference sequence). The CDR3 DNA reads as TGTGCCCGGAGCCTAACAGGGAACGAGCAGTACTTC. Residues: CARSLTGNEQYF.